The TCR beta chain described here comes from a study of T-cell memory formation after mild COVID-19. Study-level information: Most TCR clusters belonged to a single donor.

Regarding the study as a whole: The main location of contracting CD4+ clones was CM and EM, and that of contracting CD8+ clones was EMRA. A second wave of clones peaked on day 37, and their SARS-CoV-2 specificity went unconfirmed.

Libraries for TCRalpha and TCRbeta carried sample barcodes and unique molecular identifiers via 5'RACE. TCRdb re-derived calls from the 5' RACE reads in MiXCR, one entry per CDR3 protein. This sample yields 210,000 or so distinct CDR3 sequences, of which roughly a tenth are seen a single time; under 3.5% belongs to the top ten. This CDR3 has 15 residues. Per germline, CDR1 DFQATT and CDR2 SNEGSKA (reference sequence). The junction had 4 bases not matched to a gene; V was cut back by 0 bases and J by 4 bases. This clonotype was counted only a few times. Its antigen is unknown. This sequence was found in a man aged 18 to 35 who had mild COVID-19 (a few samples of this study predate the infection). Cell type and time point are not known. The chain uses TRBV20-1 and TRBJ2-2, with 8 bases lining up with TRBD1. Sequencing input: PBMCs or a T cell subset sorted from them (not recorded which). The CDR3 nucleotides read TGCAGTGCTAGAGACAGGGGGCAAGGCACCGGGGAGCTGTTTTTT. This codes for CSARDRGQGTGELFF.